Described below is a single TCR beta chain sequence and its context. The germline gives CDR1 KGHDR, CDR2 SFDVKD. The CDR3 consists of 17 residues. The data stem from a study of blood T cell repertoires in COVID-19. Turning to the study itself: Both acute and convalescent COVID-19 samples were obtained from the United States, Italy and Spain. Sample material is recorded as cDNA or gDNA derived from T cells, B-cell-depleted T cells, or PBMCs.

Assay used: immunoSEQ multiplex PCR; TCRdb lists only in-frame clones, some missing. This repertoire shows approximately 350,000 clones, roughly nine tenths found once; its top ten account for 0.95% to 1.5%. This rearrangement joins TRBV24-1 to TRBJ2-3, with TRBD1 as a possible D gene (6 bases). The sample consisted of peripheral blood. The clonotype originates from a man between 40 and 49 years old with acute or convalescent COVID-19. CDR3: CDIPEPGEMSRTDTQYF. In DNA, the CDR3 is TGTGATATTCCGGAGCCAGGGGAGATGTCTAGGACAGATACGCAGTATTTT.